The 28 T cell receptor beta chains reported below all come from one sample, sequenced in a study of Graves' ophthalmopathy and Graves' hyperthyroidism. RNA transcripts were the source from which TCR beta CDR3 regions were amplified. Second-round multiplex PCR came after a first-round RT-PCR that employed HTBI primers. TCRdb used MiXCR to reprocess the multiplex PCR reads, holding one entry per CDR3 protein. The sample includes approximately 210,000 distinct CDR3 sequences, roughly 21% of them seen just once. Specimen: peripheral blood. The source is a woman in her 50s with Graves' ophthalmopathy.

This clonotype was found many times. The chain uses TRBV6-1 and TRBJ2-7; D gene ambiguous. Between the trimmed V and J ends, which lost 1 base and 7 bases, there was a span of 14 bases. The CDR3 is 14 amino acids. Germline V gives CDR1 MNHNS, CDR2 SASEGT. The CDR3: CASSEGANLWEQYF. CDR3 bases: TGTGCCAGCAGTGAAGGAGCGAATCTATGGGAGCAGTACTTC.

This clonotype was observed at least ten times. The J gene is TRBJ1-5, the V gene TRBV20-1, with 7 bases fitting TRBD1. Germline CDR1 DFQATT, CDR2 SNEGSKA (reference sequence). V dropped 6 bases and J dropped 3; count of bases not matched to a gene: 8. CDR3 length: 14 residues. CDR3 coding DNA: TGCAGTGCCCCTGAGACAGGGACCAATCAGCCCCAGCATTTT. Its translation is CSAPETGTNQPQHF.

This clonotype came up many times. J is TRBJ1-1 and V is TRBV25-1, with D maybe TRBD1 (5 bases). Germline CDR1 is MGHDK and CDR2 is SYGVNS. The length of the CDR3 is 15 residues. Trimming removed 7 bases at V and 4 bases at J, with 19 bases between. CDR3 sequence (DNA): TGTGCCAGCATCCCACTTATCGGGGGGGGCACTGAAGCTTTCTTT. Its translation: CASIPLIGGGTEAFF.

V usage is TRBV5-1 and J usage is TRBJ1-1, with 8 bases fitting TRBD1. The CDR3 sequence is 16 residues long. The germline gives CDR1 SGHRS, CDR2 YFSETQ. V gave up 4 bases and J gave up 5 bases; unmatched junction bases: 13. The CDR3 protein is CASSRDRSLIRTEAFF. The CDR3 DNA reads as TGCGCCAGCAGCAGGGACAGGTCTCTGATCAGGACTGAAGCTTTCTTT.

The rearrangement joins TRBV6-1 to TRBJ2-2; TRBD1 is a possible D gene (6 bases). V was clipped by 5 bases and J by 5 bases, with 15 bases between them. Germline CDR1 reads MNHNS; CDR2 reads SASEGT. The CDR3 length is 15 residues. The CDR3 loop is CASSPRDTTTGELFF. The CDR3 bases are TGTGCCAGCAGTCCCCGGGACACAACTACCGGGGAGCTGTTTTTT.

This clonotype was counted at least ten times. V is TRBV20-1 and J is TRBJ2-2; 12 positions agree with TRBD2. The CDR3 consists of 15 residues. Germline V gene data show CDR1 as DFQATT and CDR2 as SNEGSKA (reference sequence). After removal of 2 bases from V and 6 bases from J, the junction contained 4 bases not matched to a gene. CDR3 coding DNA: TGCAGTGCTAGAAGAGCTAGCGGGAGGGCCGGGGAGCTGTTTTTT. Its protein product is CSARRASGRAGELFF.

At least ten counts were recorded for this clonotype. J is TRBJ2-5 and V is TRBV7-2; D gene unclear. Judging by the DNA end, TRBJ2-4 fits better; the J call may be wrong. The germline gives CDR1 SGHTA, CDR2 FQGNSA. This CDR3 is 12 amino acids long. The CDR3 nucleotides read TGTGCCAGCAGCACTTTTGTTGGCATTCAGTACTTC. This gives the protein CASSTFVGIQYF.

In its sample, this clonotype was seen many times. The J gene is TRBJ1-2, the V gene TRBV7-9; D is unclear. The germline gives CDR1 SEHNR, CDR2 FQNEAQ (reference sequence). The V end was cut by 5 bases, the J end by 2 bases, with 12 bases between. CDR3 length equals 14 residues. CDR3 residues: CASSPAVGNYGYTF. The CDR3 bases are TGTGCCAGCAGCCCAGCCGTGGGGAACTATGGCTACACCTTC.

This clonotype was recorded many times. The chain employs TRBV28 and TRBJ2-6, with TRBD1 as a possible D gene (7 bases). This CDR3 has 17 residues. V gave up 7 bases and J gave up 4 bases, with 20 bases separating them. Germline lookup yields CDR1 MDHEN and CDR2 SYDVKM. CDR3 sequence reads: CASTPQQGRHGANVLTF. In DNA form, the CDR3 reads TGTGCCAGCACTCCCCAACAGGGGAGGCACGGGGCCAACGTCCTGACTTTC.

This clonotype came up many times. The rearrangement links TRBV12-3 or TRBV12-4 to TRBJ2-7, with D perhaps matching TRBD1 (6 bases). The V end was cut by 8 bases, the J end by 2 bases, with 10 bases between. The CDR3 is 12 amino acids. The CDR3 nucleotides are TGTGCCAGCGGGTCAGGGGCCTACGAGCAGTACTTC. Its translation is CASGSGAYEQYF.

Many counts were recorded for this clonotype. This sequence joins TRBV30 and TRBJ1-1; 8 positions agree with TRBD1. CDR1 is GTSNPN, CDR2 SVGIG, per germline (reference sequence). V lost 5 bases to trimming and J lost 8 bases; unmatched junction nucleotides: 7. The CDR3 length is 12 residues. CDR3 protein: CAWHTDREEAFF. In nucleotides, the CDR3 is TGTGCCTGGCATACGGACAGGGAGGAAGCTTTCTTT.

This clonotype was recorded many times. J is TRBJ2-7 and V is TRBV28; the match to TRBD1 covers 7 bases. V dropped 5 bases and J dropped 3; count of bases not matched to a gene: 7. The V gene's germline CDR1 is MDHEN and CDR2 SYDVKM. The CDR3 loop spans 14 amino acids. The CDR3 sequence is CASSQMTGYYEQYF. The CDR3 coding sequence is TGTGCCAGCAGTCAAATGACAGGGTACTACGAGCAGTACTTC.

CDR3 in amino acids: CAWGDRAYSNQPQHF. DNA for the CDR3: TGTGCCTGGGGGGACAGAGCTTATAGCAATCAGCCCCAGCATTTT. This rearrangement joins TRBV30 to TRBJ1-5, with TRBD1 matching over 7 bases. Germline trimming cut 5 bases from V and 0 bases from J; bases unmatched to any gene: 7. Germline V gene sequence: CDR1 GTSNPN, CDR2 SVGIG (reference sequence). This CDR3 comprises 15 residues.

This clonotype has a count of ten or more. The chain employs TRBV12-3 or TRBV12-4 and TRBJ2-7, with 8 bases that match TRBD1. CDR3 length: 14 residues. The J segment lost 2 bases and the V segment lost 3 bases, leaving 3 bases of the junction unmatched. CDR3 nucleotides: TGTGCCAGCAGTTTCGACAGGGGAGCCTACGAGCAGTACTTC. It is translated as CASSFDRGAYEQYF.

This clonotype was picked up many times. V usage is TRBV5-5 and J usage is TRBJ2-5; D may be TRBD2 (6 bases). Germline values: CDR1 SGHKS, CDR2 YYEKEE (reference sequence). The CDR3 runs 14 residues. Between the trimmed V and J ends, which lost 0 bases and 4 bases, there was a span of 10 bases. CDR3 bases: TGTGCCAGCAGCTTGGTAGGCGGGATAGAGACCCAGTACTTC. As protein: CASSLVGGIETQYF.

In this sample, this clonotype turned up many times. The V and J genes are TRBV5-1 and TRBJ1-2; 9 bases line up with TRBD1. This CDR3 has 15 residues. Losses at the gene ends were 3 bases for V and 6 bases for J; bases not matched to a gene: 9. Germline lookup yields CDR1 SGHRS and CDR2 YFSETQ. This CDR3 is CASSSGRGTGHGYTF. The CDR3 bases are TGCGCCAGCAGCTCGGGACGTGGGACAGGGCATGGCTACACCTTC.

This clonotype has ten or more counts. The rearrangement uses TRBV28 and TRBJ2-7; a possible D gene is TRBD1 (6 bases). CDR3 length: 15 residues. Trimming removed 3 bases at V and 0 bases at J, with 12 bases between. CDR1 and CDR2 (germline): MDHEN, SYDVKM. This CDR3 is CASSFSQGFSYEQYF. CDR3 sequence (DNA): TGTGCCAGCAGTTTCTCACAGGGCTTCTCCTACGAGCAGTACTTC. Using reference TRBV28 and TRBJ2-7 for the parts outside the CDR3, the full variable domain is DVKVTQSSRYLVKRTGEKVFLECVQDMDHENMFWYRQDPGLGLRLIYFSYDVKMKEKGDIPEGYSVSREKKERFSLILESASTNQTSMYLCASSFSQGFSYEQYFGPGTRLTVT.

This clonotype was detected many times. The chain is built from TRBV2 and TRBJ1-6; 7 positions agree with TRBD1. Germline V lookup: CDR1 SNHLY, CDR2 FYNNEI. Germline trimming cut 6 bases from V and 6 bases from J; bases unmatched to any gene: 11. The CDR3 contains 16 residues. The CDR3 loop is CASRTTGELSNSPLHF. For the CDR3, the DNA is TGTGCCAGCAGGACAACAGGGGAGCTTTCTAATTCACCCCTCCACTTT. The full variable domain, its missing parts supplied by reference TRBV2 and TRBJ1-6, is EPEVTQTPSHQVTQMGQEVILRCVPISNHLYFYWYRQILGQKVEFLVSFYNNEISEKSEIFDDQFSVERPDGSNFTLKIRSTKLEDSAMYFCASRTTGELSNSPLHFGNGTRLTVT.

The chain uses TRBV28 and TRBJ2-7; D is possibly TRBD1 or TRBD2 (5 bases each). The CDR3 loop spans 14 amino acids. Trimming removed 6 bases from V and 7 bases from J, with 19 bases in between. Germline assignment: CDR1 MDHEN and CDR2 SYDVKM. The CDR3 protein is CASRPGTPPWEQYF. CDR3 nucleotides: TGTGCCAGCAGACCTGGGACCCCACCCTGGGAGCAGTACTTC. Looking up the rest from reference TRBV28 and TRBJ2-7 gives the full variable domain: DVKVTQSSRYLVKRTGEKVFLECVQDMDHENMFWYRQDPGLGLRLIYFSYDVKMKEKGDIPEGYSVSREKKERFSLILESASTNQTSMYLCASRPGTPPWEQYFGPGTRLTVT.

Turning to this clonotype: The junction departs from germline at one end; a sequencing error may be responsible. The rearrangement links TRBV30 to TRBJ2-5; 7 bases match TRBD1. Germline V gene data show CDR1 as GTSNPN and CDR2 as SVGIG (reference sequence). The CDR3 extends over 13 amino acids. The DNA for the CDR3 is TGTGCCTGGAGGGTGACAGGGACGGAGACCCGGTACTTC. Translation: CAWRVTGTETRYF.

The chain joins TRBV6-5 to TRBJ1-5; no definite D call. CDR3 length equals 16 residues. Germline V lookup: CDR1 MNHEY, CDR2 SVGAGI. With 0 bases removed from V and 0 bases from J, the gap between germline ends came to 9 bases. The CDR3 protein is CASSYSEGVSNQPQHF. The DNA of the CDR3 is TGTGCCAGCAGTTACTCCGAGGGTGTTAGCAATCAGCCCCAGCATTTT.

This clonotype has only a few counts. The chain employs TRBV29-1 and TRBJ1-1, with D possibly TRBD1 on 5 matching bases. CDR1 is SQVTM and CDR2 is ANQGSEA in the germline V gene. V was pared by 3 bases and J by 6 bases, with 14 bases between. CDR3 length equals 13 residues. DNA for the CDR3: TGCAGCGTTGAGGTCGGGGGGGTTGCTGAAGCTTTCTTT. Protein: CSVEVGGVAEAFF.

At least ten counts were recorded for this clonotype. The chain recombines TRBV6-1 with TRBJ2-7, with D perhaps matching TRBD1 or TRBD2 (6 bases each). Per the germline V gene, CDR1 is MNHNS and CDR2 is SASEGT. CDR3 length: 15 amino acids. V lost 0 bases to trimming and J lost 4 bases, with 13 bases between them. The CDR3 nucleotides are TGTGCCAGCAGTGAAGCGTGGGGGGCATCTTACGAGCAGTACTTC. It codes for CASSEAWGASYEQYF.

Only a few counts were recorded for this clonotype. CDR3 nucleotide sequence: TGTGCCACCAGCAGAGATTGGAGGGACAGCCAAGAGACCCAGTACTTC. Protein sequence: CATSRDWRDSQETQYF. This chain connects TRBV15 to TRBJ2-5; maybe TRBD1 (7 bases). Germline V gene sequence: CDR1 LNHNV, CDR2 YYDKDF (reference sequence). Between the trimmed V and J ends, which lost 0 bases and 1 base, there was a span of 12 bases. The CDR3 has 16 residues.

At least ten counts were recorded for this clonotype. The V call is TRBV24-1, the J call TRBJ2-5; D is perhaps TRBD1 (5 bases). The V and J ends lost 4 bases and 4 bases respectively, with 15 bases between them. Germline V CDR1 and CDR2: KGHDR, SFDVKD. The CDR3 runs 15 residues. The CDR3 loop is CATSDLVQGGETQYF. The CDR3 DNA is TGTGCCACCAGTGACCTCGTTCAGGGTGGAGAGACCCAGTACTTC.

This clonotype has ten or more counts. This sequence joins TRBV6-2 or TRBV6-3 and TRBJ2-7; D gene ambiguous. Trimming took off 3 bases at V and 8 bases at J, with 11 bases between the two ends. The CDR3 has 12 amino acids. Looked up from germline, CDR1 is MNHEY and CDR2 is SVGEGT. The CDR3 DNA sequence: TGTGCCAGCAGTTATTCCGGGCACAAGCAGTACTTC. Amino acid sequence: CASSYSGHKQYF.

This clonotype turned up a few times. This chain joins TRBV10-3 and TRBJ1-1; 7 bases are a match to TRBD1. Germline V gene data show CDR1 as ENHRY and CDR2 as SYGVKD. V was pared by 5 bases and J by 1 base, with 1 base of the junction left unmatched. The CDR3 extends over 13 amino acids. The CDR3 DNA reads as TGTGCCATCAGTAGGGACAGGAACACTGAAGCTTTCTTT. It yields the protein CAISRDRNTEAFF.

The chain recombines TRBV29-1 with TRBJ1-2; 9 bases map to TRBD1. The germline CDR1 and CDR2 sequences are SQVTM and ANQGSEA. The CDR3 is 12 residues long. V lost 6 bases to trimming and J lost 6 bases; unmatched junction nucleotides: 5. CDR3 sequence reads: CSVGTGGNGYTF. The CDR3 DNA sequence: TGCAGCGTCGGTACAGGGGGCAATGGCTACACCTTC.